These 11 T cell receptor beta chains were all obtained from the same sample, sequenced in a study of shared clonotypes between healthy human individuals. Generated by immunoSEQ multiplex PCR, the TCRdb table keeps only in-frame clones and is missing some. The table has 2,500,000 or so clones, approximately 94% seen once. Sequenced: naive CD4+ T cells sorted from blood. The subset is: CD45RA+ positively selected. These receptors originate from a man between 18 and 29 years old in good health.

V and J are TRBV5-1 and TRBJ2-5, with D unresolved. The CDR3 consists of 12 residues. The V and J ends lost 4 bases and 7 bases respectively, with 11 bases between them. Germline V gives CDR1 SGHRS, CDR2 YFSETQ. In DNA form, the CDR3 reads TGCGCCAGCAGCCTAGAATGGCCGACCCAGTACTTC. Amino acid sequence: CASSLEWPTQYF.

The chain recombines TRBV6-1 with TRBJ2-3, with TRBD2 matching over 9 bases. Germline lookup yields CDR1 MNHNS and CDR2 SASEGT. CDR3 length: 18 amino acids. Losses at the gene ends were 1 base for V and 3 bases for J; bases not matched to a gene: 11. The CDR3 sequence is CASSEGVAGGPKTDTQYF. The CDR3 DNA sequence: TGTGCCAGCAGTGAAGGTGTCGCGGGGGGGCCAAAGACAGATACGCAGTATTTT.

The gene calls are TRBV7-2 and TRBJ2-1; TRBD2 matches 11 bases. The CDR3 has 15 amino acids. V shed 1 base, J shed 15 bases, and the junction held 11 bases outside the gene matches. In germline, CDR1 is SGHTA, CDR2 FQGNSA. The CDR3 coding sequence is TGTGCCAGCAGCTTAGGGCTAGCGGGAGGTCTAGGACGGTTCTTC. Protein sequence: CASSLGLAGGLGRFF.

As concerns this clone: Since the CDR3 does not end with the conserved phenylalanine or tryptophan, this likely comes from a read error. Because the CDR3's place on the DNA is in doubt, the DNA is left out and the CDR3 is given as listed by TCRdb. The gene calls are TRBV19 and TRBJ1-2. The CDR3 is 8 residues long, counting both termini. The germline CDR1 and CDR2 sequences are LNHDA and SQIVND (reference sequence). The CDR3 spells CASSPPPG.

DNA for the CDR3: TGTGCCAGCAGAGGACAGGTTCAAGCCGGGGAGCTGTTTTTT. Residues: CASRGQVQAGELFF. The J gene is TRBJ2-2, the V gene TRBV27, with TRBD1 matching over 7 bases. CDR1 is MNHEY, CDR2 SMNVEV, per germline (reference sequence). This CDR3 has 14 residues. V trimming: 6 bases; J trimming: 6 bases; junction bases outside the gene matches: 7.

The rearrangement uses TRBV5-4 and TRBJ1-5; no definite D call. This CDR3 spans 15 amino acids. Trimming shortened V by 0 bases and J by 5 bases, and 12 bases separated the two germline ends. Looked up from germline, CDR1 is SGHNT and CDR2 is YYREEE (reference sequence). CDR3 in DNA: TGTGCCAGCAGCTTGGATCAGGCGCCCCATCAGCCCCAGCATTTT. Its protein product is CASSLDQAPHQPQHF.

V is TRBV11-3 and J is TRBJ2-7; D remains ambiguous. Germline CDR1 reads SGHNT; CDR2 reads YENEEA. This CDR3 is 13 amino acids long. The V end lost 1 base, the J end lost 2 bases, and 6 bases lay between the germline ends. The CDR3 spells CASSLGAPYEQYF. CDR3 bases: TGTGCCAGCAGCTTAGGGGCCCCCTACGAGCAGTACTTC.

The chain has TRBV6-5 and TRBJ2-3, with TRBD2 matching 7 bases. Germline loops: CDR1 MNHEY, CDR2 SVGAGI. The CDR3 extends over 13 amino acids. J gave up 6 bases and V 6 bases, and 6 bases lay outside the gene matches. CDR3 sequence reads: CASSRGRPDTQYF. In nucleotides, the CDR3 is TGTGCCAGCAGCCGCGGGAGACCTGATACGCAGTATTTT.

A remark on this clone: An end of the junction does not agree with germline; a read error may underlie this. The chain is built from TRBV6-1 and TRBJ2-7, with 7 bases lining up with TRBD2. CDR1 and CDR2 (germline): MNHNS, SASEGT. The CDR3 sequence is 15 residues long. The CDR3 loop reads CASSEGGSRAVEQCF. In nucleotides, the CDR3 is TGTGCCAGCAGTGAAGGCGGGAGTAGGGCGGTCGAGCAGTGCTTC.

The CDR3 reads CASSTPGQNSPLHF. The CDR3 coding sequence is TGTGCCAGCAGCACCCCGGGACAGAATTCACCCCTCCACTTT. The chain recombines TRBV7-9 with TRBJ1-6; 7 bases map to TRBD1. Unmatched junction bases numbered 5, after V lost 5 bases and J lost 7 bases. Germline loops: CDR1 SEHNR, CDR2 FQNEAQ (reference sequence). The CDR3 covers 14 residues.

This rearrangement joins TRBV10-3 to TRBJ2-5, with D tentatively TRBD1 or TRBD2 (5 bases each). Trimming removed 3 bases at V and 4 bases at J, with 15 bases between. Germline CDR1 ENHRY, CDR2 SYGVKD. The CDR3 extends over 15 amino acids. CDR3 coding DNA: TGTGCCATCAGTGAATGGGACGGCCCCGGAGAGACCCAGTACTTC. Its translation: CAISEWDGPGETQYF.